Listed here is a single T cell receptor beta chain. Trimming removed 6 bases from V and 7 bases from J; junction bases left unmatched: 10. CDR1 and CDR2 (germline): MNHNY, SVGAGI (reference sequence). CDR3 length: 15 residues. The data stem from a study of shared clonotypes between healthy human individuals. Approximately 30,000 T cell genomes, or approximately 0.3 ug DNA, went into unsorted PBMC replicate PCRs. Ten immunoSEQ deep assay plates held the unsorted PBMC DNA. The assay was immunoSEQ multiplex PCR, and TCRdb's table has in-frame clones only and misses some. This table holds roughly 510,000 clones, about three quarters found once.

The chain joins TRBV6-6 to TRBJ2-1; 9 bases agree with TRBD2. The sequenced sample consisted of PBMCs. This TCR came from a middle-aged woman in good health. Some clones in this sample may be carry-over from other donors' samples. DNA for the CDR3: TGTGCCAGCAGCAACCCAGCGGGAGGTAGGAATGAGCAGTTCTTC. Its protein is CASSNPAGGRNEQFF.